The 31 T cell receptor beta chains below come from one sample, sequenced in a study of STAT5B mutations in CD4+ large granular lymphocyte leukemia. Clones were read by immunoSEQ multiplex PCR, and TCRdb kept only the in-frame ones, dropping some. The sample includes fewer than 40,000 clones, roughly four fifths of them seen just once. Sequenced: CD4+ T cells from blood buffy coats. These receptors were obtained from a human donor in good health.

V is TRBV5-8 and J is TRBJ1-4; D unresolved. Trimming took off 4 bases at V and 3 bases at J, with 16 bases between the two ends. The germline gives CDR1 SGHTS, CDR2 YDEGEE. This CDR3 has 16 amino acids. CDR3 region: CASSPRLAMANEKLFF. CDR3 sequence (DNA): TGTGCCAGCAGCCCACGTCTTGCAATGGCTAATGAAAAACTGTTTTTT.

Comments on this clone: At one end, the junction sequence differs from germline, possibly due to a read error. V is TRBV7-9 and J is TRBJ2-3; 7 bases line up with TRBD2. The germline V gene has CDR1 SEHNR and CDR2 FQNEAQ (reference sequence). The CDR3 spans 15 residues. The CDR3 is CASSVAGPSTDTQYF. CDR3 sequence (DNA): TGTGCCAGCAGCGTAGCGGGCCCTAGCACAGATACGCAGTATTTT.

In its sample, this clone was seen once. The chain couples TRBV19 to TRBJ1-1, with a tentative D call TRBD1 (6 bases). The ends were cut back, 5 bases at V and 8 bases at J, with 9 bases in the middle. Germline-derived CDR1 and CDR2 are LNHDA and SQIVND (reference sequence). The CDR3 runs 11 residues. The CDR3 is CASSPGAEAFF. The CDR3 DNA reads as TGTGCCAGTAGTCCGGGGGCGGAAGCTTTCTTT.

This clone was observed a handful of times. J is TRBJ1-2 and V is TRBV4-1, with D maybe TRBD1 (5 bases). Trimming took 1 base from V and 4 from J, leaving 16 bases between them. Germline CDR1 is MGHRA and CDR2 is YSYEKL. CDR3 length: 16 residues. The CDR3, as DNA: TGCGCCAGCAGCCAAGCCCCTCAGGGACCGTTCTATGGCTACACCTTC. Its protein product is CASSQAPQGPFYGYTF.

The chain employs TRBV11-2 and TRBJ2-7; D ambiguous. Between the trimmed V and J ends, which lost 0 bases and 13 bases, there was a span of 16 bases. The CDR3 length is 13 residues. Germline CDR1 SGHAT, CDR2 FQNNGV. The CDR3 here is CASSLERYEAGYF. The CDR3 DNA reads as TGTGCCAGCAGCTTAGAGAGATATGAGGCAGGTTACTTC.

The chain recombines TRBV15 with TRBJ2-7; possibly TRBD2 for D (5 bases). The germline gives CDR1 LNHNV, CDR2 YYDKDF (reference sequence). The V gene lost 1 base and the J gene lost 4 bases, with 8 bases spanning the gap. The length of the CDR3 is 13 residues. The CDR3 reads CATSRGEGYEQYF. Here the CDR3 DNA reads TGTGCCACCAGCAGAGGCGAGGGTTACGAGCAGTACTTC.

The gene calls are TRBV7-2 and TRBJ2-7; D is unresolved. This CDR3 contains 13 residues. Germline V gene data show CDR1 as SGHTA and CDR2 as FQGNSA. V lost 0 bases to trimming and J lost 2 bases, with 5 bases between them. Here the CDR3 reads CASSLALTYEQYF. In DNA, the CDR3 is TGTGCCAGCAGCTTAGCGCTAACCTACGAGCAGTACTTC.

The chain couples TRBV29-1 to TRBJ2-5; 8 nucleotides align to TRBD1. CDR1 and CDR2 (germline): SQVTM, ANQGSEA. V gave up 6 bases and J gave up 5 bases; unmatched junction bases: 17. The CDR3 runs 16 residues. The CDR3 DNA sequence: TGCAGCGTCGAGGGACAGGCTATAGCGCACTCTGAGACCCAGTACTTC. Translated: CSVEGQAIAHSETQYF.

CDR3 nucleotides: TGTGCCAGCAGCCCCAGGGAAAATCAGCCCCAGCATTTT. This encodes CASSPRENQPQHF. V and J are TRBV27 and TRBJ1-5, with D maybe TRBD1 (5 bases). V dropped 6 bases and J dropped 4 bases, with 10 bases sitting between them. CDR1 and CDR2 from the germline V gene are MNHEY and SMNVEV (reference sequence). This CDR3 has 13 residues.

This clone was found a few times. The chain carries TRBV7-2 and TRBJ1-1; 7 bases align to TRBD1. The CDR3 spans 14 residues. With 2 bases clipped from V and 3 bases from J, the junction kept 3 bases outside the gene matches. From germline, CDR1 is SGHTA and CDR2 FQGNSA. Written as DNA, the CDR3 is TGTGCCAGCAGCTTATCCAGGGGGGACACTGAAGCTTTCTTT. Translating gives CASSLSRGDTEAFF.

The V call is TRBV18, the J call TRBJ2-5; D gene uncertain. Trimming shortened V by 1 base and J by 5 bases, and 8 bases separated the two germline ends. The CDR3 totals 13 residues. Germline CDR1 reads KGHSH; CDR2 reads LQKENI. CDR3 region: CASSPLARETQYF. The CDR3 nucleotides read TGTGCCAGCTCACCACTCGCCAGGGAGACCCAGTACTTC.

V and J are TRBV4-1 and TRBJ2-1, with 14 bases fitting TRBD2. After removal of 0 bases from V and 9 bases from J, the junction contained 4 bases not matched to a gene. The CDR3 is 16 amino acids. The germline CDR1 and CDR2 sequences are MGHRA and YSYEKL. As DNA, the CDR3 is TGCGCCAGCAGCCAAGAGGGACTAGCGGGGGCCCCTGAGCAGTTCTTC. The encoded protein is CASSQEGLAGAPEQFF.

This chain uses TRBV7-2 with TRBJ1-5, with 9 positions matching TRBD1. V lost 5 bases to trimming and J lost 2 bases; unmatched junction nucleotides: 10. The CDR3 runs to 17 residues. CDR1 is SGHTA and CDR2 is FQGNSA in the germline V gene. The CDR3 reads CASSPTGTGQGNQPQHF. In DNA form, the CDR3 reads TGTGCCAGCAGCCCAACCGGGACAGGGCAGGGCAATCAGCCCCAGCATTTT.

The gene calls are TRBV7-2 and TRBJ1-5; TRBD1 aligns across 7 bases. Germline trimming cut 3 bases from V and 0 bases from J; bases unmatched to any gene: 2. The germline gives CDR1 SGHTA, CDR2 FQGNSA. The CDR3 spans 15 residues. The CDR3: CASSFQGGSNQPQHF. Written as DNA, the CDR3 is TGTGCCAGCAGCTTCCAGGGGGGTAGCAATCAGCCCCAGCATTTT. The full variable domain, rest sourced from reference TRBV7-2 and TRBJ1-5, is GAGVSQSPSNKVTEKGKDVELRCDPISGHTALYWYRQSLGQGLEFLIYFQGNSAPDKSGLPSDRFSAERTGGSVSTLTIQRTQQEDSAVYLCASSFQGGSNQPQHFGDGTRLSIL.

The chain links TRBV19 to TRBJ1-2; D perhaps matches TRBD1 (5 bases). Per germline, CDR1 LNHDA and CDR2 SQIVND (reference sequence). The length of the CDR3 is 13 residues. Trimming pared 3 bases from V and 2 bases from J, leaving 7 bases between. The CDR3 reads CASSMGQNYGYTF. CDR3 bases: TGTGCCAGTAGTATGGGGCAGAACTATGGCTACACCTTC.

The chain joins TRBV6-5 to TRBJ2-7, with D possibly TRBD1 on 6 matching bases. Germline lookup yields CDR1 MNHEY and CDR2 SVGAGI. This CDR3 comprises 15 residues. Trimming pared 5 bases from V and 1 base from J, leaving 15 bases between. CDR3 protein: CASSADPGHSYEQYF. CDR3 bases: TGTGCCAGCAGTGCGGATCCGGGACATTCCTACGAGCAGTACTTC.

The J gene is TRBJ2-2, the V gene TRBV5-1; 9 bases map to TRBD1. V shed 4 bases and J 3 bases; nucleotides not matched to a gene: 13. The V gene's germline CDR1 is SGHRS and CDR2 YFSETQ. The CDR3 sequence is 18 residues long. CDR3 nucleotides: TGCGCCAGCAGCGTGGGACCTCGGGGACAGGGCGACACCGGGGAGCTGTTTTTT. Residues: CASSVGPRGQGDTGELFF.

This chain links TRBV11-2 with TRBJ2-7; TRBD1 aligns across 8 bases. There are 17 residues in the CDR3. V trimming: 6 bases; J trimming: 2 bases; junction bases outside the gene matches: 15. Germline assignment: CDR1 SGHAT and CDR2 FQNNGV. The CDR3 nucleotides are TGTGCCAGCAGTTCTAGCTTCCCGGACAGGGCAACCTACGAGCAGTACTTC. Protein sequence: CASSSSFPDRATYEQYF.

The J gene is TRBJ2-3, the V gene TRBV11-2; tentatively, D is TRBD1 (6 bases). CDR1 SGHAT and CDR2 FQNNGV come from the germline V gene. The CDR3 length is 14 residues. Trimming stripped 4 bases from V and 1 base from J, with 9 bases between. The CDR3 nucleotides are TGTGCCAGCAGCTCCCGGACAGGCACAGATACGCAGTATTTT. The encoded protein is CASSSRTGTDTQYF.

The chain combines TRBV2 with TRBJ2-5; no firm D call. V was trimmed by 7 bases and J by 7 bases, leaving 16 bases between them. The CDR3 loop spans 13 amino acids. Germline V gene sequence: CDR1 SNHLY, CDR2 FYNNEI. CDR3: CASIRQAERTQYF. The CDR3 nucleotides read TGTGCCAGCATACGGCAGGCCGAGAGGACCCAGTACTTC.

The chain links TRBV11-2 to TRBJ1-4; D is unresolved. The germline gives CDR1 SGHAT, CDR2 FQNNGV. The ends were cut back, 2 bases at V and 7 bases at J, with 8 bases in the middle. The CDR3 consists of 13 residues. DNA for the CDR3: TGTGCCAGCAGCTTAACCGATCGTGAAAAACTGTTTTTT. It encodes CASSLTDREKLFF.

This clone appeared a few times. The chain employs TRBV10-2 and TRBJ1-6; D possibly corresponds to TRBD1 (6 bases). The V and J ends lost 6 bases and 10 bases respectively, with 13 bases between them. The CDR3 is 13 residues long. Germline-derived CDR1 and CDR2 are WSHSY and SAAADI. The CDR3 region is CASRTGRGSPLHF. The DNA for the CDR3 is TGCGCCAGCAGGACAGGCCGCGGATCACCCCTCCACTTT.

The V call is TRBV5-4, the J call TRBJ2-7, with D uncertain. The CDR3 extends over 15 amino acids. Trimming removed 0 bases at V and 0 bases at J, with 10 bases between. Germline V gives CDR1 SGHNT, CDR2 YYREEE (reference sequence). CDR3 amino acids: CASSLVGRTSYEQYF. In DNA, the CDR3 is TGTGCCAGCAGCTTGGTCGGCAGGACCTCCTACGAGCAGTACTTC.

The rearrangement joins TRBV27 to TRBJ1-4; a weak D match, TRBD1 (5 bases). The CDR3 consists of 14 residues. V lost 4 bases, J lost 5 bases, and 11 bases lay in between. Per the germline V gene, CDR1 is MNHEY and CDR2 is SMNVEV (reference sequence). CDR3 in amino acids: CASSSWGGNEKLFF. Written as DNA, the CDR3 is TGTGCCAGCAGTTCCTGGGGGGGGAATGAAAAACTGTTTTTT.

DNA for the CDR3: TGTGCCAGCAGTGGAGTTCGGGTGTCTGGAAACACCATATATTTT. As protein: CASSGVRVSGNTIYF. The V call is TRBV6-1, the J call TRBJ1-3; D is undetermined. Deletions cut 4 bases from V and 1 base from J, with 11 bases between. CDR1 is MNHNS, CDR2 SASEGT, per germline. This CDR3 region has 15 residues.

This chain links TRBV11-2 with TRBJ1-2, with a possible D match to TRBD1 (5 bases). With 5 bases removed from V and 4 bases from J, the gap between germline ends came to 17 bases. The germline V gene encodes CDR1 SGHAT and CDR2 FQNNGV. The length of the CDR3 is 15 residues. The DNA of the CDR3 is TGTGCCAGCAGCGCAGGGCGGGGCGGCGGCTATGGCTACACCTTC. Protein product: CASSAGRGGGYGYTF.

The genes are TRBV27 and TRBJ2-3, with 7 bases aligning to TRBD1. Germline values: CDR1 MNHEY, CDR2 SMNVEV (reference sequence). J was trimmed by 5 bases and V by 3 bases; bases with no gene match: 8. The CDR3 spans 15 residues. The chain's CDR3 is CASSFRGREGDTQYF. DNA of the CDR3: TGTGCCAGCAGTTTTAGGGGGCGTGAGGGAGATACGCAGTATTTT.

The chain has TRBV10-3 and TRBJ1-1, with D maybe TRBD1 (5 bases). CDR1 and CDR2 from the germline V gene are ENHRY and SYGVKD. The V end lost 0 bases, the J end lost 0 bases, and 8 bases lay between the germline ends. The CDR3 spans 15 residues. The CDR3 region is CAISESSGMNTEAFF. The CDR3 DNA is TGTGCCATCAGTGAGTCTTCAGGGATGAACACTGAAGCTTTCTTT.

This chain links TRBV18 with TRBJ1-5; D is unresolved. V lost 3 bases, J lost 0 bases, and 3 bases lay in between. The CDR3 contains 13 residues. Germline lookup yields CDR1 KGHSH and CDR2 LQKENI. The CDR3 DNA follows: TGTGCCAGCTCACCCTATAGCAATCAGCCCCAGCATTTT. Protein sequence: CASSPYSNQPQHF.

The CDR3, as DNA: TGTGCCAGCAGCTTCACTCCGGGACAGGGTTACTCACCCCTCCACTTT. The encoded protein is CASSFTPGQGYSPLHF. The chain is built from TRBV11-2 and TRBJ1-6; 9 bases are a match to TRBD1. Germline values: CDR1 SGHAT, CDR2 FQNNGV. CDR3 length equals 16 residues. Losses at the gene ends were 3 bases for V and 10 bases for J; bases not matched to a gene: 10. Based on the CDR3 plus reference TRBV11-2 and TRBJ1-6, the full variable domain is EAGVAQSPRYKIIEKRQSVAFWCNPISGHATLYWYQQILGQGPKLLIQFQNNGVVDDSQLPKDRFSAERLKGVDSTLKIQPAKLEDSAVYLCASSFTPGQGYSPLHFGNGTRLTVT.

The rearrangement links TRBV6-1 to TRBJ1-2; 8 bases fit TRBD1. The V and J ends lost 3 bases and 3 bases, in that order; junction bases with no gene match: 6. CDR1 is MNHNS, CDR2 SASEGT, per germline. The CDR3 runs 15 residues. CDR3 DNA: TGTGCCAGCAGTGACCGGACAGGGTGGTACTATGGCTACACCTTC. Amino acids: CASSDRTGWYYGYTF.